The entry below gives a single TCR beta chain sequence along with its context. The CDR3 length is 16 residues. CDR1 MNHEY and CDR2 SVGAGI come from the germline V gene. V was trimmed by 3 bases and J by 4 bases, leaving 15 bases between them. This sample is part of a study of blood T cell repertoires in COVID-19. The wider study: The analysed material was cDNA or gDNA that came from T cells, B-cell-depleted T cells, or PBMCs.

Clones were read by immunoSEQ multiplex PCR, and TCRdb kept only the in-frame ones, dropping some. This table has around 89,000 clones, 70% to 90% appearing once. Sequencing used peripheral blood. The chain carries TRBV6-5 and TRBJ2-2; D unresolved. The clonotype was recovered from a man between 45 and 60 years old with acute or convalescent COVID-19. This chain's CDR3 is CASSYTTVEITGELFF. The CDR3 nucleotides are TGTGCCAGCAGTTATACCACAGTCGAGATCACCGGGGAGCTGTTTTTT.